This T cell receptor beta chain came from a study of shared clonotypes between healthy human individuals. HIV-negative, healthy adults without recent acute infections or vaccinations were the donors. The data were produced by immunoSEQ multiplex PCR, yet TCRdb's version contains in-frame clones alone and is incomplete. The sample consists of approximately 95,000 clones, under 70% of them appearing once. Study observations and caveats: Only blood samples were collected, and tissue repertoires likely differ.

This clone showed up many times. Its antigen is not known. The CDR3 spans 15 residues. Trimming removed 6 bases from V and 3 bases from J; junction bases left unmatched: 10. The germline CDR1 and CDR2 sequences are KGHSH and LQKENI. The TCR originated in a man younger than 40 in good health. The chain couples TRBV18 to TRBJ1-1; TRBD1 matches 7 bases. Specimen: memory CD8+ T cells sorted from blood. Subset specified: CD45RO+ cells pooled with CCR7-negative TemRA cells. CDR3 bases: TGTGCCAGCTCCGGCACCGGGACAGAATACACTGAAGCTTTCTTT. Protein: CASSGTGTEYTEAFF. The full variable domain, completed using reference TRBV18 and TRBJ1-1, is NAGVMQNPRHLVRRRGQEARLRCSPMKGHSHVYWYRQLPEEGLKFMVYLQKENIIDESGMPKERFSAEFPKEGPSILRIQQVVRGDSAAYFCASSGTGTEYTEAFFGQGTRLTVV.